These 4 T cell receptor beta chains came from one sample sequenced in a study of immune evolution from preneoplasia to lung adenocarcinoma. Using immunoSEQ multiplex PCR, the repertoire was profiled, and TCRdb retains in-frame clones only, with some absent. The sample has 30,000 to 45,000 clones, roughly 74% seen once; the top ten hold approximately 6.1%. Sequencing was performed on FFPE invasive lung adenocarcinoma tissue. The receptors come from a person aged 55 to 69 with lung adenocarcinoma.

J is TRBJ1-5 and V is TRBV6-1; D is ambiguous. From germline, CDR1 is MNHNS and CDR2 SASEGT. Trimming removed 6 bases at V and 3 bases at J, with 6 bases between. The CDR3 sequence is 12 residues long. The CDR3 DNA reads as TGTGCCAGCAGGGAGCCCAATCAGCCCCAGCATTTT. It specifies CASREPNQPQHF.

The genes are TRBV5-1 and TRBJ1-1; 7 nucleotides line up with TRBD1. Looked up from germline, CDR1 is SGHRS and CDR2 is YFSETQ. Trimming took 3 bases from V and 2 from J; bases not matched to a gene: 10. The CDR3 spans 16 residues. CDR3 coding DNA: TGCGCCAGCAGCTCGGAGGGGAGGGGGCTTAACACTGAAGCTTTCTTT. The encoded protein is CASSSEGRGLNTEAFF.

The chain couples TRBV7-9 to TRBJ2-2; tentative D call: TRBD2 (5 bases). The CDR3 has 13 amino acids. The germline gives CDR1 SEHNR, CDR2 FQNEAQ (reference sequence). V shed 5 bases and J shed 6 bases, with 10 bases lying between them. The chain's CDR3 is CASSRTAAGELFF. The CDR3 region has the DNA TGTGCCAGCAGCCGAACAGCGGCCGGGGAGCTGTTTTTT.

The rearrangement uses TRBV18 and TRBJ1-4, with unresolved D. The CDR3 contains 15 residues. Trimming pared 1 base from V and 2 bases from J, leaving 8 bases between. Per the germline V gene, CDR1 is KGHSH and CDR2 is LQKENI. The DNA for the CDR3 is TGTGCCAGCTCACCACAGGGCGAGACTAATGAAAAACTGTTTTTT. Translation: CASSPQGETNEKLFF.